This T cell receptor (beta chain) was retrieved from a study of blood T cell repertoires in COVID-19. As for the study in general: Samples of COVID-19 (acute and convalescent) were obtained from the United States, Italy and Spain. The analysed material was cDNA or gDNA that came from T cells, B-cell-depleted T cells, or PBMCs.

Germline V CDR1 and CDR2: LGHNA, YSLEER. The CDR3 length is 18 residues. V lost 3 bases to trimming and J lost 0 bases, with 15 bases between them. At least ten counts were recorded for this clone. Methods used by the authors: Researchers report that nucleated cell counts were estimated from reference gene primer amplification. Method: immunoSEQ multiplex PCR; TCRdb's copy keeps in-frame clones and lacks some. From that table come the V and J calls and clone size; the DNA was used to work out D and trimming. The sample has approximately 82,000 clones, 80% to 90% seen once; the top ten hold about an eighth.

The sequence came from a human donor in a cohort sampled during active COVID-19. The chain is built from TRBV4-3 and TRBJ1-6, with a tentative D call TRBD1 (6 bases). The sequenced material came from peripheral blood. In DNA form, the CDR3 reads TGCGCCAGCAGCCAGGGAGACAGGAGGAGCTCCTATAATTCACCCCTCCACTTT. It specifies CASSQGDRRSSYNSPLHF.